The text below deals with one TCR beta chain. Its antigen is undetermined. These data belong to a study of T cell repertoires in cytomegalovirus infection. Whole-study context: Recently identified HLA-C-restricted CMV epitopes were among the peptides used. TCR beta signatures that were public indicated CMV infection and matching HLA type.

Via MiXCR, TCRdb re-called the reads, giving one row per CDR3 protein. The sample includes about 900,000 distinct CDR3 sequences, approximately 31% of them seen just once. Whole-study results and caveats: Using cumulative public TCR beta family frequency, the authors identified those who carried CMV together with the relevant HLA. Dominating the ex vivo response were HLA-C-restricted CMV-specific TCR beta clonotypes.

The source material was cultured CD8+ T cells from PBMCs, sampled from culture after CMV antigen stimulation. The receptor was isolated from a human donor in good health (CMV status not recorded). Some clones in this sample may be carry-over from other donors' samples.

The CDR3 spells CASSFDRGRNYGYTF. CDR3 nucleotides: TGTGCCAGCAGTTTCGACAGGGGGCGCAACTATGGCTACACCTTC. The genes are TRBV28 and TRBJ1-2, with 10 bases identical to TRBD1. CDR1 is MDHEN, CDR2 SYDVKM, per germline. The CDR3 is 15 amino acids. V lost 3 bases to trimming and J lost 2 bases; unmatched junction nucleotides: 3.